The 7 T cell receptor beta chains listed next were all sequenced from one sample in a study of immune cell composition in non-small cell lung cancer. Normal lung was taken at the farthest possible site, at least 3 cm from tumour. TCRdb's table, derived via immunoSEQ multiplex PCR, lists solely in-frame clones and lacks some. The sample shows 5,200 or so clones, over 75% of them seen only once. The sequencing sample was made of non-adjacent lung tissue. The receptors shown here come from a human donor with non-small cell lung cancer. Some clones in this sample may be carry-over from other donors' samples.

This clone appeared a single time. This chain links TRBV6-6 with TRBJ2-3; 7 bases map to TRBD1. The CDR3 runs to 15 residues. V trimming: 1 base; J trimming: 5 bases; junction bases outside the gene matches: 6. Looked up from germline, CDR1 is MNHNY and CDR2 is SVGAGI (reference sequence). CDR3 region: CASSYLGGPGDTQYF. Here the CDR3 DNA reads TGTGCCAGCAGTTACTTAGGGGGCCCGGGAGATACGCAGTATTTT.

A few counts support this clone. This CDR3 reads CSARLNTEAFF. Written as DNA, the CDR3 is TGCAGCGCCCGTTTGAACACTGAAGCTTTCTTT. The genes are TRBV29-1 and TRBJ1-1; no definite D call. The CDR3 consists of 11 residues. Trimming shortened V by 7 bases and J by 0 bases, and 6 bases separated the two germline ends. Germline assignment: CDR1 SQVTM and CDR2 ANQGSEA.

CDR3 in amino acids: CASSPGQVLLEKLFF. CDR3 coding DNA: TGTGCCAGCAGCCCGGGACAGGTGCTTTTGGAAAAACTGTTTTTT. This chain joins TRBV7-9 and TRBJ1-4, with TRBD1 identical over 8 bases. Germline lookup yields CDR1 SEHNR and CDR2 FQNEAQ (reference sequence). The junction had 10 bases not matched to a gene; V was cut back by 5 bases and J by 8 bases. The CDR3 contains 15 residues.

V usage is TRBV6-1 and J usage is TRBJ1-5; D not certain. The CDR3 length is 14 residues. CDR1 MNHNS and CDR2 SASEGT come from the germline V gene. V was clipped by 3 bases and J by 3 bases, with 9 bases between them. The CDR3 spells CASSDAGFNQPQHF. CDR3 in DNA: TGTGCCAGCAGTGATGCAGGCTTCAATCAGCCCCAGCATTTT.

This chain links TRBV2 with TRBJ2-2; TRBD1 matches 10 bases. Germline assignment: CDR1 SNHLY and CDR2 FYNNEI. This CDR3 region has 15 residues. Trimming took 8 bases from V and 7 from J; bases not matched to a gene: 10. The DNA of the CDR3 is TGTGCCAGCGGCGCCAGGACAGGGGGTGACGGGGAGCTGTTTTTT. This encodes CASGARTGGDGELFF.

The chain recombines TRBV6-5 with TRBJ2-3; no firm D call. In germline, CDR1 is MNHEY, CDR2 SVGAGI. Trimming took off 6 bases at V and 6 bases at J, with 13 bases between the two ends. The CDR3 sequence is 13 residues long. CDR3 sequence: CASSRHPKDTQYF. The DNA for the CDR3 is TGTGCCAGCAGCCGCCACCCTAAGGATACGCAGTATTTT.

The chain has TRBV7-9 and TRBJ2-3, with D possibly being TRBD1 (6 bases). This CDR3 has 15 amino acids. Trimming stripped 6 bases from V and 2 bases from J, with 15 bases between. The V gene's germline CDR1 is SEHNR and CDR2 FQNEAQ (reference sequence). The CDR3 nucleotides are TGTGCCAGCAGACCTACAGGGTTCCACACAGATACGCAGTATTTT. Encoded protein: CASRPTGFHTDTQYF.